This TCR beta chain was observed in a study of blood T cells in healthy people across ages. This clonotype was counted at least ten times. Then a second PCR, running roughly 7 to 11 cycles, was carried out with a sample-barcoded 5' primer and a J-beta primer mix. TCRdb re-derived calls from the 5' RACE reads in MiXCR, one entry per CDR3 protein. This sample has hundreds of thousands of distinct CDR3 sequences; around 43% occur once, and the top ten carry 30%. Sequenced input: blood. The receptor comes from a man aged 80 or over in good health.

The CDR3 DNA follows: TGTGCCAGCAGTGAACAGGGCGAGGTCTATGGCTACACCTTC. Translated: CASSEQGEVYGYTF. This chain links TRBV2 with TRBJ1-2; a weak D match, TRBD1 (5 bases). CDR3 length: 14 residues. Trimming stripped 2 bases from V and 4 bases from J, with 11 bases between. CDR1 is SNHLY and CDR2 is FYNNEI in the germline V gene.